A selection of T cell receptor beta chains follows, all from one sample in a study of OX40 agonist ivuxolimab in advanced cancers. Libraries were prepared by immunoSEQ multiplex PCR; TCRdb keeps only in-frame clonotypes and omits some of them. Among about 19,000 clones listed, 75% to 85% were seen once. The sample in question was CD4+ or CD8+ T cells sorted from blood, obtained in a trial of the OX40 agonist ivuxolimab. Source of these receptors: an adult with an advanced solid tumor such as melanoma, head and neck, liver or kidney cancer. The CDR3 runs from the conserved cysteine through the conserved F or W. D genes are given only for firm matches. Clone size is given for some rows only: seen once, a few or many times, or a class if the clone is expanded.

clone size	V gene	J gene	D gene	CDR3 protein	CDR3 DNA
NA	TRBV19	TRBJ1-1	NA	CASRVPTAMNTEAFF	TGTGCCAGTAGGGTCCCGACTGCCATGAACACTGAAGCTTTCTTT
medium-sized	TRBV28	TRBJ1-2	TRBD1	CASSSLAPQGAYYGYTF	TGTGCCAGCAGTTCCTTAGCCCCACAGGGGGCCTACTATGGCTACACCTTC
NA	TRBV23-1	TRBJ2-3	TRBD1	CASSPGQGIVTDTQYF	TGCGCCAGCAGTCCTGGACAGGGGATAGTCACAGATACGCAGTATTTT
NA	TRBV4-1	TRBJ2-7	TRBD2	CASSQEKRGTYEQYF	TGCGCCAGCAGCCAAGAGAAGCGGGGGACCTACGAGCAGTACTTC
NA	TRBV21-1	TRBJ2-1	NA	CASSNPLEVDAYGQFF	TGTGCCAGCAGCAACCCCCTCGAGGTGGACGCTTATGGGCAGTTCTTC
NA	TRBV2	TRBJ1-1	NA	CASSDSEQANTEAFF	TGTGCCAGCAGTGATTCAGAACAGGCGAACACTGAAGCTTTCTTT
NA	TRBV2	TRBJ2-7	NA	CASRGGTGFGVYEQYF	TGTGCCAGCAGGGGGGGGACAGGTTTTGGAGTCTACGAGCAGTACTTC
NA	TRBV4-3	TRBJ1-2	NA	CASSHRDGGGYTF	TGCGCCAGCAGCCACAGGGACGGCGGGGGCTACACCTTC
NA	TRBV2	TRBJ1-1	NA	CASRGGGTEAFF	TGTGCCAGCAGGGGTGGGGGTACTGAAGCTTTCTTT
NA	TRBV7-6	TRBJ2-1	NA	CASSLAGGGSNEQFF	TGTGCCAGCAGCTTAGCGGGAGGAGGGAGCAATGAGCAGTTCTTC
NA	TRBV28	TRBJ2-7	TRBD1	CASSWGQNYEQYF	TGTGCCAGCAGTTGGGGACAGAACTACGAGCAGTACTTC
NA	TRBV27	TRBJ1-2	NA	CASSFREMDGYTF	TGTGCCAGCAGTTTCAGGGAAATGGATGGCTACACCTTC
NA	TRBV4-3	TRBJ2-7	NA	CASSQDLIGPGYEQYF	TGCGCCAGCAGCCAAGATCTAATAGGCCCAGGGTACGAGCAGTACTTC
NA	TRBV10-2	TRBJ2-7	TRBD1	CASSPGGTGRDEQYF	TGCGCCAGCAGCCCCGGAGGGACAGGGAGAGACGAGCAGTACTTC
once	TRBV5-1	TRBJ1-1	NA	CASSLGGRSSTEAFF	TGCGCCAGCAGCCTAGGCGGCAGGTCTAGCACTGAAGCTTTCTTT
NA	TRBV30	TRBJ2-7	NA	CAWSHTGLGEQYF	TGTGCCTGGAGTCATACAGGCCTCGGGGAGCAGTACTTC
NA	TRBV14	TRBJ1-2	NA	CASSQDRHRVNYGYTF	TGTGCCAGCAGCCAAGATAGACACCGGGTTAACTATGGCTACACCTTC
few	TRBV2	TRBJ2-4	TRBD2	CASSSGGSKNIQYF	TGTGCCAGCAGCTCCGGGGGGTCCAAAAACATTCAGTACTTC
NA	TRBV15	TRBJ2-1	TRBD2	CATRASGGASDEQFF	TGTGCCACCAGGGCGAGCGGGGGGGCTTCGGATGAGCAGTTCTTC
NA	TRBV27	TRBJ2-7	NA	CASSSNFRDGVSYEQYF	TGTGCCAGCAGTTCTAACTTCCGGGACGGAGTTTCCTACGAGCAGTACTTC
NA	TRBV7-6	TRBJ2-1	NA	CASSIGQEQFF	TGTGCCAGCAGCATAGGACAGGAGCAGTTCTTC
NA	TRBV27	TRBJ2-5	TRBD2	CASRRGRETQYF	TGTGCCAGCAGACGCGGGAGGGAGACCCAGTACTTC
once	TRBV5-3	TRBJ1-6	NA	CASSLYQGGNSPLHF	TGTGCCAGCAGCTTGTACCAGGGAGGGAATTCACCCCTCCACTTT
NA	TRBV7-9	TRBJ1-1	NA	CASLQGLTEAFF	TGTGCCAGCCTACAGGGTCTCACTGAAGCTTTCTTT
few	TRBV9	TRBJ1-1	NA	CASSPDMPHRAFF	TGTGCCAGCAGCCCGGACATGCCGCACCGGGCTTTCTTT
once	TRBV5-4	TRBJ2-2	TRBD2	CASSDGTSGANTGELFF	TGTGCCAGCAGCGACGGGACTAGCGGGGCGAACACCGGGGAGCTGTTTTTT
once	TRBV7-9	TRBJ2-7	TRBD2	CASSSPGTSRYEQYF	TGTGCCAGCAGCTCCCCCGGGACTAGCCGCTACGAGCAGTACTTC
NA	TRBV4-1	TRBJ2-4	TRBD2	CASSQDGGAGTNIQYF	TGCGCCAGCAGCCAAGATGGTGGAGCGGGGACCAACATTCAGTACTTC
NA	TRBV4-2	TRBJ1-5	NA	CASSQFRGQGYSNQPQHF	TGTGCCAGCAGCCAATTCCGGGGGCAGGGATATAGCAATCAGCCCCAGCATTTT
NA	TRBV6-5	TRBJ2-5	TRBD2	CASSYSPAGVQETQYF	TGTGCCAGCAGTTACTCCCCAGCGGGGGTCCAAGAGACCCAGTACTTC
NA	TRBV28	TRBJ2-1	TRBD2	CASSFGLAGANEQFF	TGTGCCAGCAGTTTTGGGCTAGCGGGGGCCAATGAGCAGTTCTTC
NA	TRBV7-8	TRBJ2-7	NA	CASSVTGEGKGQYF	TGTGCCAGCAGCGTTACAGGGGAGGGAAAGGGGCAGTACTTC
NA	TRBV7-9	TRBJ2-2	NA	CASSSQLELFF	TGTGCCAGCAGCTCGCAGCTGGAGCTGTTTTTT
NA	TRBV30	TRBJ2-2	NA	CAWSVGGAPGELFF	TGTGCCTGGAGTGTTGGGGGGGCGCCCGGGGAGCTGTTTTTT
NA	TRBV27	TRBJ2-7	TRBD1	CASSPTDGTEYEQYF	TGTGCCAGCAGCCCCACAGACGGGACAGAATACGAGCAGTACTTC
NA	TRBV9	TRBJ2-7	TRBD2	CASSFGTSGTYEQYF	TGTGCCAGCAGCTTCGGGACTAGCGGGACCTACGAGCAGTACTTC
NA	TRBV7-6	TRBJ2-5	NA	CASSPLGGGETQYF	TGTGCCAGCAGCCCCCTCGGGGGTGGGGAGACCCAGTACTTC
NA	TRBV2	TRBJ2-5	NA	CASRSGTQYF	TGTGCCAGCCGCTCAGGGACCCAGTACTTC
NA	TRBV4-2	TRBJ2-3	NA	CASSFRAATDTQYF	TGTGCCAGCAGCTTTCGGGCCGCCACAGATACGCAGTATTTT
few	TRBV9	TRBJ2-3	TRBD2	CASSVGAGQDTQYF	TGTGCCAGCAGCGTAGGAGCGGGGCAGGATACGCAGTATTTT
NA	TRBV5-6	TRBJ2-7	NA	CASSLLVLSGVLREQYF	TGTGCCAGCAGCTTGTTAGTTTTGTCGGGAGTGCTTCGCGAGCAGTACTTC
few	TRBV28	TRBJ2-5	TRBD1	CASSSDRGPRTETQYF	TGTGCCAGCAGTTCGGACAGGGGGCCGCGAACGGAGACCCAGTACTTC
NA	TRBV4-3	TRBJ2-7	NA	CASSQEAPPRPYEQYF	TGCGCCAGCAGCCAAGAGGCGCCCCCCAGGCCCTACGAGCAGTACTTC